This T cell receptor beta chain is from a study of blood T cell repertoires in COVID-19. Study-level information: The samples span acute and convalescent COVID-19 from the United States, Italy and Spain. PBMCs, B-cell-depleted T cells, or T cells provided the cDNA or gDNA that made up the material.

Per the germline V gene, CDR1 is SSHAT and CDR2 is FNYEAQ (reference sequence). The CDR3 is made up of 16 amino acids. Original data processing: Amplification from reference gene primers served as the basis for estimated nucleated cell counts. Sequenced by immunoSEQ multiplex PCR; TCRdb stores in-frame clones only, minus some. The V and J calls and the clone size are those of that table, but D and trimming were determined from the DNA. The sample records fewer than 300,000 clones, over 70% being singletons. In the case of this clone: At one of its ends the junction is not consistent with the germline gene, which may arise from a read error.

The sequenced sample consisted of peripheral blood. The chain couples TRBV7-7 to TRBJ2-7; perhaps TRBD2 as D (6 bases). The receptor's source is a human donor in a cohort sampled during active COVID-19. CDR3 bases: TGTGCTAGCAGCTTATATACGGGAGCCGGTCTGGGCGAGCAGTACTTC. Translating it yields CASSLYTGAGLGEQYF.